Listed here are 20 T cell receptor beta chains from one sample, sequenced in a study of T cells expressing NK-cell markers. TCRdb reprocessed the 5' RACE reads and reports one entry per CDR3 protein, with no DNA. In total, the table holds 200,000 to 300,000 distinct CDR3 sequences. The sample consisted of blood T cells: a sorted CD56 or NKG2C T cell subset, CD4+ or CD8+ T cells, or bulk PBMC T cells (not recorded which). Every receptor here comes from a woman aged 18 to 75 in good health.

This rearrangement joins TRBV5-4 to TRBJ2-7; checking the TCRdb D call of TRBD2 is not possible without DNA. CDR3 length: 18 amino acids. CDR1 is SGHNT and CDR2 is YYREEE in the germline V gene (reference sequence). The CDR3 protein is CASSLGLAGGLPSYEQYF.

This chain's CDR3 is CASSSRDRGGSEQFF. The chain combines TRBV5-1 with TRBJ2-1; TCRdb calls TRBD1, which cannot be checked without DNA. The CDR3 consists of 15 residues. In germline, CDR1 is SGHRS, CDR2 YFSETQ. Full variable domain (missing parts from reference TRBV5-1 and TRBJ2-1): KAGVTQTPRYLIKTRGQQVTLSCSPISGHRSVSWYQQTPGQGLQFLFEYFSETQRNKGNFPGRFSGRQFSNSRSEMNVSTLELGDSALYLCASSSRDRGGSEQFFGPGTRLTVL.

The chain employs TRBV15 and TRBJ2-3; TCRdb's D gene call, TRBD1, goes unchecked for lack of DNA. The length of the CDR3 is 15 residues. Germline V lookup: CDR1 LNHNV, CDR2 YYDKDF (reference sequence). The chain's CDR3 is CATLPPQGLRDTQYF.

V and J are TRBV11-2 and TRBJ2-2; TCRdb's assignment of TRBD1 cannot be checked, as there is no DNA. This CDR3 contains 14 residues. Germline lookup yields CDR1 SGHAT and CDR2 FQNNGV. CDR3 in amino acids: CASTATGAAGELFF.

The chain is built from TRBV29-1 and TRBJ1-1; TCRdb's D call of TRBD1 is untestable without DNA. There are 12 residues in the CDR3. Per germline, CDR1 SQVTM and CDR2 ANQGSEA. CDR3: CSARQTNTEAFF. Based on the CDR3 plus reference TRBV29-1 and TRBJ1-1, the full variable domain is SAVISQKPSRDICQRGTSLTIQCQVDSQVTMMFWYRQQPGQSLTLIATANQGSEATYESGFVIDKFPISRPNLTFSTLTVSNMSPEDSSIYLCSARQTNTEAFFGQGTRLTVV.

This sequence joins TRBV5-1 and TRBJ2-3; without DNA, the TCRdb call of TRBD2 cannot be checked. CDR1 is SGHRS and CDR2 is YFSETQ in the germline V gene. The CDR3 sequence is 15 residues long. This CDR3 is CASSLGSGKTDTQYF.

The CDR3 protein is CASKPTGRTEAFF. This chain joins TRBV6-1 and TRBJ1-1; TCRdb's assignment of TRBD1 cannot be checked, as there is no DNA. Per germline, CDR1 MNHNS and CDR2 SASEGT. The CDR3 loop spans 13 amino acids.

This CDR3 reads CASRETGLVSVLTF. This chain connects TRBV6-2 or TRBV6-3 to TRBJ2-6; absent DNA, TCRdb's TRBD1 call cannot be checked. The CDR3 consists of 14 residues. Germline V gives CDR1 MNHEY, CDR2 SVGEGT.

The gene calls are TRBV4-2 and TRBJ2-2; the D gene TCRdb calls, TRBD2, cannot be checked with no DNA. The germline CDR1 and CDR2 sequences are LGHNA and YNFKEQ. The CDR3 is 17 residues long. CDR3 protein: CASSPGLAGPLAGELFF.

The CDR3 sequence: CASRPTGAYEQYF. This chain links TRBV7-3 with TRBJ2-7. The CDR3 length is 13 residues. Per germline, CDR1 SGHTA and CDR2 FQGTGA.

The chain combines TRBV29-1 with TRBJ1-4. The CDR3 loop spans 14 amino acids. Germline CDR1 is SQVTM and CDR2 is ANQGSEA. The CDR3 loop is CSVEEAPTNEKLFF.

The chain uses TRBV6-1 and TRBJ2-1. The CDR3 is 13 amino acids. Germline loops: CDR1 MNHNS, CDR2 SASEGT. CDR3 sequence reads: CASSISAYNEQFF.

This chain uses TRBV20-1 with TRBJ1-6; TCRdb picks TRBD1, but there is no DNA to check that call. This CDR3 comprises 13 residues. The V gene's germline CDR1 is DFQATT and CDR2 SNEGSKA (reference sequence). CDR3 protein: CSARAPGSSPLHF.

The gene calls are TRBV18 and TRBJ2-1; TCRdb's D call of TRBD1 is untestable without DNA. Germline V lookup: CDR1 KGHSH, CDR2 LQKENI. This CDR3 region has 17 residues. The CDR3 loop is CASSPGFGGGARNEQFF.

The chain recombines TRBV7-2 with TRBJ2-3; TCRdb's D call, TRBD1, is unchecked because there is no DNA. The germline V gene encodes CDR1 SGHTA and CDR2 FQGNSA. The CDR3 loop spans 14 amino acids. The CDR3 sequence: CASSSGQGTDTQYF.

The chain uses TRBV4-1 and TRBJ2-3; no DNA is available, so the TRBD1 call from TCRdb remains unchecked. Germline V gene sequence: CDR1 MGHRA, CDR2 YSYEKL. The CDR3 contains 15 residues. CDR3 sequence: CASSQEDRERDTQYF.

J is TRBJ2-7 and V is TRBV7-8. This CDR3 contains 14 residues. From germline, CDR1 is SGHVS and CDR2 FQNEAQ. CDR3 protein: CASSREPLGDEQYF.

The rearrangement links TRBV18 to TRBJ2-3; TCRdb selects TRBD2, and the lack of DNA leaves this call unchecked. The CDR3 has 16 amino acids. Per germline, CDR1 KGHSH and CDR2 LQKENI. The CDR3 is CASSPLAGVGPDTQYF.

The chain combines TRBV30 with TRBJ1-1. The CDR3 is 12 residues long. Germline V lookup: CDR1 GTSNPN, CDR2 SVGIG (reference sequence). CDR3 in amino acids: CAWSHRNTEAFF.

This sequence joins TRBV27 and TRBJ2-2; TCRdb lists TRBD2, though no DNA is available to test this call. Germline lookup yields CDR1 MNHEY and CDR2 SMNVEV (reference sequence). The CDR3 has 15 residues. The chain's CDR3 is CASSQSGRNTGELFF.